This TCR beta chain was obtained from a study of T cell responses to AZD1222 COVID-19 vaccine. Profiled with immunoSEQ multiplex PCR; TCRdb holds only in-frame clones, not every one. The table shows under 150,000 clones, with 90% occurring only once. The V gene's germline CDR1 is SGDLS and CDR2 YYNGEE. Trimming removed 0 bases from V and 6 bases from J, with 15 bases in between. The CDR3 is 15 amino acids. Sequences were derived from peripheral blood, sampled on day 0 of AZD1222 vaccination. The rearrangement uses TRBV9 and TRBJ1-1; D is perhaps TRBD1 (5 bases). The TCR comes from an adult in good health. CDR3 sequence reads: CASSVGEGWGAEAFF. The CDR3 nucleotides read TGTGCCAGCAGCGTAGGGGAGGGGTGGGGAGCTGAAGCTTTCTTT. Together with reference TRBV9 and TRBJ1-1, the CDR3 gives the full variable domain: DSGVTQTPKHLITATGQRVTLRCSPRSGDLSVYWYQQSLDQGLQFLIQYYNGEERAKGNILERFSAQQFPDLHSELNLSSLELGDSALYFCASSVGEGWGAEAFFGQGTRLTVV.